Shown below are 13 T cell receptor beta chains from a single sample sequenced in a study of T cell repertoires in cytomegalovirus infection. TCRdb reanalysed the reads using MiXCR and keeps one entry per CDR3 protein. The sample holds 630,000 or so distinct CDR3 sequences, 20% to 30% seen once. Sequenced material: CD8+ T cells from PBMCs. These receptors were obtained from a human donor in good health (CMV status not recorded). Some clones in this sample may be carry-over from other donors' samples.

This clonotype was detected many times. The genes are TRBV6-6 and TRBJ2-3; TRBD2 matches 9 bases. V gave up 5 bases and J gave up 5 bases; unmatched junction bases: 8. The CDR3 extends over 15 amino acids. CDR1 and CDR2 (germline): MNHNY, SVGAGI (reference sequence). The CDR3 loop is CASSPRRGGVDTQYF. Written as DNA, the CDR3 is TGTGCCAGCAGTCCCCGGCGGGGGGGCGTAGATACGCAGTATTTT.

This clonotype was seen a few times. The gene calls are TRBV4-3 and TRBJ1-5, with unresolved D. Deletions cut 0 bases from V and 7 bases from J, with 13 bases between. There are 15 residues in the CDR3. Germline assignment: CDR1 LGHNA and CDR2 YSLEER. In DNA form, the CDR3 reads TGCGCCAGCAGCCAAGATGTGGGAAAATACCAGCCCCAGCATTTT. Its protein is CASSQDVGKYQPQHF.

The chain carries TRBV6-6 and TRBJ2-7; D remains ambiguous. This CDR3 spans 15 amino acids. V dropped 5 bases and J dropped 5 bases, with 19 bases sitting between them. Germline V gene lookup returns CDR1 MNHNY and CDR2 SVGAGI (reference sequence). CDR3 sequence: CASSPHMQSTNEQYV. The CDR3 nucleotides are TGTGCCAGCAGTCCTCATATGCAATCCACGAACGAGCAGTACGTC.

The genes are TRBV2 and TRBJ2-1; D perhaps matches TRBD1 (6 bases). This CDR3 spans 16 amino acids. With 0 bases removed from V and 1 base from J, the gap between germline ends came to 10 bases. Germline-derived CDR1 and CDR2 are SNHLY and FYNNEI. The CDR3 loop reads CASSEALGGSYNEQFF. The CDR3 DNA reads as TGTGCCAGCAGTGAAGCGCTAGGGGGTTCCTACAATGAGCAGTTCTTC.

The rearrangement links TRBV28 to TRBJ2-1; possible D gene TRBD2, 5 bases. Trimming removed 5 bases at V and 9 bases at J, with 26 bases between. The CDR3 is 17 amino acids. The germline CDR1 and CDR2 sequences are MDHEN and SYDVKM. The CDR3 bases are TGTGCCAGCAGTACCCCATATAAGGAGGCTCGGCCGGGTGAGCAGTTCTTC. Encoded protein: CASSTPYKEARPGEQFF. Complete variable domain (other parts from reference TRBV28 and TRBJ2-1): DVKVTQSSRYLVKRTGEKVFLECVQDMDHENMFWYRQDPGLGLRLIYFSYDVKMKEKGDIPEGYSVSREKKERFSLILESASTNQTSMYLCASSTPYKEARPGEQFFGPGTRLTVL.

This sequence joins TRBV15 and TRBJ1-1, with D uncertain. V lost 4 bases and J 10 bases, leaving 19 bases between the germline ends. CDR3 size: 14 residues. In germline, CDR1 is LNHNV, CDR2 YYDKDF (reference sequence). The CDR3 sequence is CATSTQTPSLGAFF. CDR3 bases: TGTGCCACCAGCACCCAGACCCCGTCTCTTGGAGCTTTCTTT.

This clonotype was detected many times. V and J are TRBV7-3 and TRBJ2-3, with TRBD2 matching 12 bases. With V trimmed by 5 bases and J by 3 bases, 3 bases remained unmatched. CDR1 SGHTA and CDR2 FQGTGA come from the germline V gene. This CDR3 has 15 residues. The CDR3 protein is CASSHGTSGTDTQYF. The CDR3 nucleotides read TGTGCCAGCAGCCACGGGACTAGCGGGACAGATACGCAGTATTTT.

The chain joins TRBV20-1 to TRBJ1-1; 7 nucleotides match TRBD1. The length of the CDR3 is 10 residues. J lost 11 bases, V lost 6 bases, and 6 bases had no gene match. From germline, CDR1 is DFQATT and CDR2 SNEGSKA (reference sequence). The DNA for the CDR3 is TGCAGTGCCCAGGGGGGTCGCGCTTTCTTT. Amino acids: CSAQGGRAFF.

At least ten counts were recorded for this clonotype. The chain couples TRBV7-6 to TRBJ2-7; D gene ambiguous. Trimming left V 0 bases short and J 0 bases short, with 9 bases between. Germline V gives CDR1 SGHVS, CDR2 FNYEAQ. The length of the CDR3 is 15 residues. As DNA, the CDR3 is TGTGCCAGCAGCTTAGCGCGTGGTAGCTCCTACGAGCAGTACTTC. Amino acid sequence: CASSLARGSSYEQYF. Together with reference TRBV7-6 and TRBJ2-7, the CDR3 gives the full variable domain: GAGVSQSPRYKVTKRGQDVALRCDPISGHVSLYWYRQALGQGPEFLTYFNYEAQQDKSGLPNDRFSAERPEGSISTLTIQRTEQRDSAMYRCASSLARGSSYEQYFGPGTRLTVT.

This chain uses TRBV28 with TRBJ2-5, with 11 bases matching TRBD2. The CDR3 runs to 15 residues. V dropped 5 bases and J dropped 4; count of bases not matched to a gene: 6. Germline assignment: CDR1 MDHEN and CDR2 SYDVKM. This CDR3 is CASSGGLAVGETQYF. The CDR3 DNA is TGTGCCAGCAGTGGGGGACTAGCGGTCGGAGAGACCCAGTACTTC.

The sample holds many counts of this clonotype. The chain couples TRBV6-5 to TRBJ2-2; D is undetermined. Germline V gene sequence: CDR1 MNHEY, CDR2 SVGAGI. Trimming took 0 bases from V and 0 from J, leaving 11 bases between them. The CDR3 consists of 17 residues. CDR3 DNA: TGTGCCAGCAGTTACTCGAGTAGCAGCCCGAACACCGGGGAGCTGTTTTTT. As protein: CASSYSSSSPNTGELFF.

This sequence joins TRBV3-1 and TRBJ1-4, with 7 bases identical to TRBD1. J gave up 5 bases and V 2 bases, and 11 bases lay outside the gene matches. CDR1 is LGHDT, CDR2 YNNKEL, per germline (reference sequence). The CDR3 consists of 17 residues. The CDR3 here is CASSQPDRVGRNEKLFF. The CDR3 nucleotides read TGTGCCAGCAGCCAACCAGACAGGGTCGGGCGAAATGAAAAACTGTTTTTT.

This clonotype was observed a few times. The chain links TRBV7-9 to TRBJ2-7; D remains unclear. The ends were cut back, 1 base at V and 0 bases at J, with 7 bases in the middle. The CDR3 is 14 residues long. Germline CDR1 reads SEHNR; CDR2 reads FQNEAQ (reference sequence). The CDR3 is CASSLGWGSYEQYF. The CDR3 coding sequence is TGTGCCAGCAGCTTAGGATGGGGCTCCTACGAGCAGTACTTC.